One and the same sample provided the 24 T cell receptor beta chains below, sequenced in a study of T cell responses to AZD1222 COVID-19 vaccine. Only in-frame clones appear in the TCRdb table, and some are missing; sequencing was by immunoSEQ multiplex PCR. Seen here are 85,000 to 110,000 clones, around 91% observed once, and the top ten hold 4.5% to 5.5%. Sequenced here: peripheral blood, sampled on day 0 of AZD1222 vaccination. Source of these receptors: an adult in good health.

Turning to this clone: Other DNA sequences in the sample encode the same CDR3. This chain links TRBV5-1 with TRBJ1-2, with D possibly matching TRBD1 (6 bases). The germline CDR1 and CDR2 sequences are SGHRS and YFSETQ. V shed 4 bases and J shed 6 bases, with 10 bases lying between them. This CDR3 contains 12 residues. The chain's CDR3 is CASSRGADGYTF. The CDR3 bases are TGCGCCAGCAGCCGGGGGGCGGATGGCTACACCTTC.

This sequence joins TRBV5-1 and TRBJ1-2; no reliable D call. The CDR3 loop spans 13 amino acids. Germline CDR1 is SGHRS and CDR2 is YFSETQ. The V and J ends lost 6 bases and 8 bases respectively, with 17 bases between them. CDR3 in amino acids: CASKSEGPWGYTF. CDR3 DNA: TGCGCCAGCAAAAGTGAAGGGCCGTGGGGCTACACCTTC.

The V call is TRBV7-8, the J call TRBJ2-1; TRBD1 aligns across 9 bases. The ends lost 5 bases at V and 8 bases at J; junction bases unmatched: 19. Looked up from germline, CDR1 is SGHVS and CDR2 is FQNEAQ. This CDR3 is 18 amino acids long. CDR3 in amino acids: CASSVLPPRDRAVYEQFF. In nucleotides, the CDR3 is TGTGCCAGCAGCGTATTGCCTCCCCGGGACAGGGCGGTCTATGAGCAGTTCTTC.

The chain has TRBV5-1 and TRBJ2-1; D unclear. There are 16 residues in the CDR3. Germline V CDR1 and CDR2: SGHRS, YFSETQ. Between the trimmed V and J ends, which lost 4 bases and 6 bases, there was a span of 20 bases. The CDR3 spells CASSLGFSVRTNEQFF. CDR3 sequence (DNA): TGCGCCAGCAGCCTGGGTTTTTCGGTGCGAACCAATGAGCAGTTCTTC.

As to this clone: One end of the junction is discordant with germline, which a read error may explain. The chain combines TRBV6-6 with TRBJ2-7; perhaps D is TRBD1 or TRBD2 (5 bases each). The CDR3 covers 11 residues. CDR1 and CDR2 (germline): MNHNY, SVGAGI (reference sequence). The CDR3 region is CASTLGPLLEF. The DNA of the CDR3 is TGTGCCAGCACCCTGGGACCCCTCTTAGAGTTC.

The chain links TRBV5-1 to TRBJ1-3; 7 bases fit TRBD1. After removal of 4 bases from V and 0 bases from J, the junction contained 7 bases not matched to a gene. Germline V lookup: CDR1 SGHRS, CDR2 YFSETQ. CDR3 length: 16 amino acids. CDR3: CASSTRQGSSGNTIYF. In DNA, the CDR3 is TGCGCCAGCAGCACCCGACAGGGAAGCTCTGGAAACACCATATATTTT.

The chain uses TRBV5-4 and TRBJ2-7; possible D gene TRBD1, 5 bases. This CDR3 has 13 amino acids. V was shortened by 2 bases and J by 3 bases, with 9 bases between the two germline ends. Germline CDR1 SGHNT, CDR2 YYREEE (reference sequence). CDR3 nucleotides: TGTGCCAGCAGCTTACGACAGAACTACGAGCAGTACTTC. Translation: CASSLRQNYEQYF.

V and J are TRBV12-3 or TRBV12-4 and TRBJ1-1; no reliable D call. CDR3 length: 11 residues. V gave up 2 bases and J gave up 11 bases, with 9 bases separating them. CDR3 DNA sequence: TGTGCCAGCAGTTTAAAGGACTGGGCTTTCTTT. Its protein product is CASSLKDWAFF.

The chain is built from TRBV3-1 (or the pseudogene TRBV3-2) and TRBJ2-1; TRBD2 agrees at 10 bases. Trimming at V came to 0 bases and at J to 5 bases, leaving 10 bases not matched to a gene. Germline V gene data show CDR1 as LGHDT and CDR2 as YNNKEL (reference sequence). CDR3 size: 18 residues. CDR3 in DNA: TGTGCCAGCAGCCAAGATACCCCCCTAGCGGGGGTTCACAATGAGCAGTTCTTC. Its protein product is CASSQDTPLAGVHNEQFF.

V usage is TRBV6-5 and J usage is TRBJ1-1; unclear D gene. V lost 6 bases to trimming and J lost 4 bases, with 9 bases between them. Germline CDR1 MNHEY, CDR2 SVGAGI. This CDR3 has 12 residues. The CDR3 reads CASREGGTEAFF. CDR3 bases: TGTGCCAGCAGGGAGGGTGGCACTGAAGCTTTCTTT.

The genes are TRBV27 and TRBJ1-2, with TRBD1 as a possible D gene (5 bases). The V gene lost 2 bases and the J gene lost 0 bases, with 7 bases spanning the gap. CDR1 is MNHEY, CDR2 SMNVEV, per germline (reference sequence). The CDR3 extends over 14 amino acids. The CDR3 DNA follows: TGTGCCAGCAGTTTAGACAGAGCTAACTATGGCTACACCTTC. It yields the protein CASSLDRANYGYTF.

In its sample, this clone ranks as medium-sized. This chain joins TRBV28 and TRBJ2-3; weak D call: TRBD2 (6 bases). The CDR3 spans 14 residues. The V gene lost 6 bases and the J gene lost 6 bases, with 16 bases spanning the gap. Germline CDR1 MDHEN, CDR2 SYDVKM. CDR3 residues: CASSPTSPPDTQYF. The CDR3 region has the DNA TGTGCCAGCAGCCCTACTAGCCCGCCTGATACGCAGTATTTT.

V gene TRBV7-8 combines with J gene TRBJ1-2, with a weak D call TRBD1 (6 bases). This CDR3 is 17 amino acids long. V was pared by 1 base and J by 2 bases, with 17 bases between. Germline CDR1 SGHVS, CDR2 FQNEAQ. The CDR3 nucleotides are TGTGCCAGCAGCTTAGTAGGACAGAGGTGGGCCAACTATGGCTACACCTTC. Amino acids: CASSLVGQRWANYGYTF.

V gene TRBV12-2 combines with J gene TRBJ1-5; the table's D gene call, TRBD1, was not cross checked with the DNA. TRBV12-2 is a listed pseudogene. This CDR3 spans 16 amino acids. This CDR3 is CASRQISCLGNQPQHF. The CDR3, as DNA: TGTGCAAGTCGGCAGATAAGTTGTTTGGGCAATCAGCCCCAGCATTTT.

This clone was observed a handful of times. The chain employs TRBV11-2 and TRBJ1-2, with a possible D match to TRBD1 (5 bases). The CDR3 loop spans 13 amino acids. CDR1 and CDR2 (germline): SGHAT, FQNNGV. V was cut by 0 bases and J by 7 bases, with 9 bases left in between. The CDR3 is CASSLDLQAGYTF. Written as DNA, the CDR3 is TGTGCCAGCAGCTTAGATTTACAGGCTGGCTACACCTTC.

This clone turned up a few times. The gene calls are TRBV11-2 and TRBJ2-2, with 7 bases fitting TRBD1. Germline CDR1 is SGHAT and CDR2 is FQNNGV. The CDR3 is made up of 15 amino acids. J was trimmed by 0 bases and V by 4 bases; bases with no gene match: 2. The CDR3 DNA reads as TGTGCCAGCAGCTCCGGGACAGCGAACACCGGGGAGCTGTTTTTT. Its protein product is CASSSGTANTGELFF. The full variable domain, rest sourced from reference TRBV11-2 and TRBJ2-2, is EAGVAQSPRYKIIEKRQSVAFWCNPISGHATLYWYQQILGQGPKLLIQFQNNGVVDDSQLPKDRFSAERLKGVDSTLKIQPAKLEDSAVYLCASSSGTANTGELFFGEGSRLTVL.

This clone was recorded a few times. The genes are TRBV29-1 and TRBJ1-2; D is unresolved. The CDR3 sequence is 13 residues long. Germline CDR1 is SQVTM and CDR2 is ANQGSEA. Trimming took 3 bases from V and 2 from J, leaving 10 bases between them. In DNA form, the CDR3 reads TGCAGCGTTGAGGGCCCGGAAAACTATGGCTACACCTTC. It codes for CSVEGPENYGYTF.

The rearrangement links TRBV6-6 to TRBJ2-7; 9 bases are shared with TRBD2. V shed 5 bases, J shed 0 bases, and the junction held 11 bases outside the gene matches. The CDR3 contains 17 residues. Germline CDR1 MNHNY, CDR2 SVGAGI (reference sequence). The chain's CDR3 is CASSQAAGGSSSYEQYF. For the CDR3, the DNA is TGTGCCAGCAGTCAGGCAGCGGGGGGCTCTTCCTCCTACGAGCAGTACTTC.

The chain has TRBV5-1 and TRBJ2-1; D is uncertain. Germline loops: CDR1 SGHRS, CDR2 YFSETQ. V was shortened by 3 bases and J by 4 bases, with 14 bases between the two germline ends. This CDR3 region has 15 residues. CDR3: CASSWRYDPYNEQFF. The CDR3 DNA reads TGCGCCAGCAGCTGGCGCTACGATCCATACAATGAGCAGTTCTTC.

This CDR3 is CASSRQGASGGSTDTQYF. CDR3 nucleotide sequence: TGTGCCAGCAGCCGTCAGGGGGCTAGCGGGGGAAGCACAGATACGCAGTATTTT. The chain carries TRBV4-2 and TRBJ2-3; 10 nucleotides match TRBD2. CDR1 and CDR2 (germline): LGHNA, YNFKEQ. Unmatched junction bases numbered 10, after V lost 4 bases and J lost 0 bases. The CDR3 extends over 18 amino acids.

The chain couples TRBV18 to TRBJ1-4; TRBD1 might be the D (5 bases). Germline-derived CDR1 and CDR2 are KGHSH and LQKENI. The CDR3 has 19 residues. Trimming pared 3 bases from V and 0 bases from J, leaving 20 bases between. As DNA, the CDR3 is TGTGCCAGCTCACCCGAGGCCTTATGCTCAGGGCCAACTAATGAAAAACTGTTTTTT. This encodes CASSPEALCSGPTNEKLFF.

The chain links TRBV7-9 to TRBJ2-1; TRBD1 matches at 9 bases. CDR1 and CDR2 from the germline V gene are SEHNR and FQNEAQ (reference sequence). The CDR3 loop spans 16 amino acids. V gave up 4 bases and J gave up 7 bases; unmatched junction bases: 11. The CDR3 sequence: CASSSRDRANGNEQFF. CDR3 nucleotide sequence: TGTGCCAGCAGCTCCCGGGACAGGGCCAATGGGAATGAGCAGTTCTTC.

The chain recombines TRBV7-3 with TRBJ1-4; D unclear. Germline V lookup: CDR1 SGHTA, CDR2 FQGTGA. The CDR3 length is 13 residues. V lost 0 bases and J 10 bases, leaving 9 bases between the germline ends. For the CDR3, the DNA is TGTGCCAGCAGCTTAACCGAGGGCGGAAAACTGTTTTTT. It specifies CASSLTEGGKLFF.

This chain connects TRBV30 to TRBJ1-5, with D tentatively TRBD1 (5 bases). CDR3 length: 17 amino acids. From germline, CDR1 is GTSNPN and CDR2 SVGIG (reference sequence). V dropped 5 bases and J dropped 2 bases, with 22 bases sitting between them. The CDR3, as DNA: TGTGCCTGGCGAATCGAGGTCGACAGTACCCGCAATCAGCCCCAGCATTTT. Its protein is CAWRIEVDSTRNQPQHF.